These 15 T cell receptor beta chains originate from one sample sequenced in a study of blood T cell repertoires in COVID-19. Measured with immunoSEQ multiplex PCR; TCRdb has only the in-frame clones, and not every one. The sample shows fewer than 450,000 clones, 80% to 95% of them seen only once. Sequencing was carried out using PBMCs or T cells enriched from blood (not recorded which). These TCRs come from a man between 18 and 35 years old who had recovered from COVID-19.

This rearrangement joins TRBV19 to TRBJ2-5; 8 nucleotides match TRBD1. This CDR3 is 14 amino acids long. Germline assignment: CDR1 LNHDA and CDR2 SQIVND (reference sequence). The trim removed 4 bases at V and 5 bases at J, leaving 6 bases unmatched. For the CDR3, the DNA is TGTGCCAGTAGTACTCAGGGGGCGAAGGAGACCCAGTACTTC. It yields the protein CASSTQGAKETQYF.

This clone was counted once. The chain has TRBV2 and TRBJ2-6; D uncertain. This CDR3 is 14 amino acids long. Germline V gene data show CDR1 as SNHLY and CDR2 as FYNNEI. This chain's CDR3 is CAAKLSSGANVLTF. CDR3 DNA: TGTGCAGCGAAGCTAAGCTCTGGGGCCAACGTCCTGACTTTC.

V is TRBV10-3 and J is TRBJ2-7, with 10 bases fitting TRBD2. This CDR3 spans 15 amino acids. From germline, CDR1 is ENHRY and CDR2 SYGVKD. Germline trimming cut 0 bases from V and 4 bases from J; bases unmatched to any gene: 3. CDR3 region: CAISESTSGSYEQYF. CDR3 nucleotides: TGTGCCATCAGTGAGTCGACTAGCGGGTCGTACGAGCAGTACTTC.

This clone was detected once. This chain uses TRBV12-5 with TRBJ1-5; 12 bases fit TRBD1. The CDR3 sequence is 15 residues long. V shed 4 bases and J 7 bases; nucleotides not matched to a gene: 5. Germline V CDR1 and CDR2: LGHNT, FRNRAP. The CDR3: CASGSGQGAVQPQHF. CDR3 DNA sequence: TGTGCTAGTGGTTCGGGACAGGGGGCCGTACAGCCCCAGCATTTT.

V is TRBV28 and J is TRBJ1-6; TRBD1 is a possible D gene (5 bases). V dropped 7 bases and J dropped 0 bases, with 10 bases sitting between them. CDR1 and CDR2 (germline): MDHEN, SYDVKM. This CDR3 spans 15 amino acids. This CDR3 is CASNWGSSYNSPLHF. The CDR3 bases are TGTGCCAGCAACTGGGGCAGCTCCTATAATTCACCCCTCCACTTT.

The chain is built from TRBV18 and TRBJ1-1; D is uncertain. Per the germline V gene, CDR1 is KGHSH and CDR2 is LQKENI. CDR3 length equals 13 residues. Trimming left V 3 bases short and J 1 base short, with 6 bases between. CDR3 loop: CASSPSQNTEAFF. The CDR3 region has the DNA TGTGCCAGCTCACCGTCACAGAACACTGAAGCTTTCTTT. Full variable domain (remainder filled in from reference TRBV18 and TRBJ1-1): NAGVMQNPRHLVRRRGQEARLRCSPMKGHSHVYWYRQLPEEGLKFMVYLQKENIIDESGMPKERFSAEFPKEGPSILRIQQVVRGDSAAYFCASSPSQNTEAFFGQGTRLTVV.

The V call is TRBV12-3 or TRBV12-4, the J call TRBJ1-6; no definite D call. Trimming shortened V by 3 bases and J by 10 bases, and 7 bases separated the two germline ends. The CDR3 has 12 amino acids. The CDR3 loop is CASSFTESPLHF. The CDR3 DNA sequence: TGTGCCAGCAGTTTCACTGAATCACCCCTCCACTTT.

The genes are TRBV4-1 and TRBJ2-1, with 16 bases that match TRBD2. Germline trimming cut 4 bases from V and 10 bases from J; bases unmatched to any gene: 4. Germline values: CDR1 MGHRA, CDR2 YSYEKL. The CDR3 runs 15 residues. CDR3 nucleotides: TGCGCCAGCAGCCGGGGACTAGCGGGGGGGCAAGAGCAGTTCTTC. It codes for CASSRGLAGGQEQFF.

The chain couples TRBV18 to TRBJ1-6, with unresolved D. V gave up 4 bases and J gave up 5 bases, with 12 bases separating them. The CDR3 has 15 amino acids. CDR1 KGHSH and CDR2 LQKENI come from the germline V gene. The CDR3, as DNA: TGTGCCAGCTCACAAAACTCTGGTGATAATTCACCCCTCCACTTT. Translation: CASSQNSGDNSPLHF.

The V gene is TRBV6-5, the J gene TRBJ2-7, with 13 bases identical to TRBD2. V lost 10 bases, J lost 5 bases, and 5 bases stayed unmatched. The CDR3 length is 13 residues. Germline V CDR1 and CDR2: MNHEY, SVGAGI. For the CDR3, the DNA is TGTGCCACCCGGACTAGCGGGAGCCACGAGCAGTACTTC. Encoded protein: CATRTSGSHEQYF.

CDR3 nucleotides: TGTGCCAGCAGCTTAGATAACCATGGTTCCGGACTAGCTCCCCAAGAGACCCAGTACTTC. Its translation: CASSLDNHGSGLAPQETQYF. The chain is built from TRBV11-2 and TRBJ2-5; TRBD2 matches at 8 bases. The CDR3 spans 20 residues. Germline CDR1 SGHAT, CDR2 FQNNGV. V was pared by 0 bases and J by 1 base, with 16 bases of the junction left unmatched. The full variable domain, rest sourced from reference TRBV11-2 and TRBJ2-5, is EAGVAQSPRYKIIEKRQSVAFWCNPISGHATLYWYQQILGQGPKLLIQFQNNGVVDDSQLPKDRFSAERLKGVDSTLKIQPAKLEDSAVYLCASSLDNHGSGLAPQETQYFGPGTRLLVL.

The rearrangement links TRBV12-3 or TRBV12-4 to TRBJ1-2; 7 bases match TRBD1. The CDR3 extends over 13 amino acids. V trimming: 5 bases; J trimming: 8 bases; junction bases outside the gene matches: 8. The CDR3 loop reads CASSPSQGNGYTF. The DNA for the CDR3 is TGTGCCAGCAGTCCCTCACAGGGGAACGGCTACACCTTC.

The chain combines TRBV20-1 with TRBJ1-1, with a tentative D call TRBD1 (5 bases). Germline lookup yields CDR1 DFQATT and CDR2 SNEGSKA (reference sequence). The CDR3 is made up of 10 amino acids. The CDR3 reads CSTGTTEAFF. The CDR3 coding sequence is TGCTCCACAGGCACCACTGAAGCTTTCTTT.

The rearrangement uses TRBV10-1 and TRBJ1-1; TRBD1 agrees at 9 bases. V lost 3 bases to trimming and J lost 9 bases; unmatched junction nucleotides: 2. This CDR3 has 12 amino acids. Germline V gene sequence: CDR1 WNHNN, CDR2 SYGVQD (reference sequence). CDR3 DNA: TGCGCCAGCAGTGACACAGGGGGCAAAGCTTTCTTT. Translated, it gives CASSDTGGKAFF.

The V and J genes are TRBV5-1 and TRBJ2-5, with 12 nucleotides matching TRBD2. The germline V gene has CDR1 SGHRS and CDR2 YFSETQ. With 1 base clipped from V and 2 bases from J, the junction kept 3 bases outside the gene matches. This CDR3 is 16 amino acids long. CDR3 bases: TGCGCCAGCAGCTTGATAGGACTAGCGGGGCAAGAGACCCAGTACTTC. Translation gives CASSLIGLAGQETQYF.